This T cell receptor beta chain was captured by sequencing in a study of identical twins. Study-level results: Abundant beta clonotypes from cord blood had fewer insertions, unlike memory repertoires, which showed none.

Between the trimmed V and J ends, which lost 2 bases and 6 bases, there was a span of 17 bases. CDR1 and CDR2 (germline): SGHAT, FQNNGV. This CDR3 has 15 amino acids. Each CDR3 protein gets one entry after TCRdb re-called the 5' RACE reads with MiXCR. The sample has about 690,000 distinct CDR3 sequences; over 20% are singletons. Every sampled donor was Caucasian and healthy. In this sample, this clonotype turned up many times. The antigen remains unidentified. These data also featured in a second study, about T cells expressing NK-cell markers. As reported in that work: A range of roughly 1.0-7.0% of CD8+ T cells consisted of dominant NKG2C+ clonotypes in roughly 6 donors.

The gene calls are TRBV11-2 and TRBJ2-7; D is possibly TRBD2 (7 bases). The sequence was collected from a woman aged 18-35 years in good health. Sequencing was carried out using PBMCs. CDR3 bases: TGTGCCAGCAGCTTATATGGGGGGGCCAGTTCCGAGCAGTACTTC. Translation: CASSLYGGASSEQYF.